This entry describes one T cell receptor beta chain. It lacks a known antigen. The junction shows a germline mismatch at one end, possibly a read error. Library method: 5' RACE. Instrument on record: Illumina HiSeq 2500. A second PCR of about 7 to 12 cycles was run with a J-beta primer mix and a sample-barcoded 5' primer. A template-switch 5' adaptor carrying 12 random nucleotides introduced a unique molecular identifier onto each TCR beta cDNA molecule. Each sample yielded at least 3 million CDR3-containing paired-end reads. First-strand cDNA was synthesized from all RNA with the Mint cDNA synthesis kit, primed by a TRBC-specific oligonucleotide. Following uracil-DNA glycosylase treatment, a first 18-cycle PCR with universal primers M1SS and BC2_uni_R was performed on all cDNA. Processing in the source paper ran as follows. For normalization, 1 million high-quality reads, each with a distinct molecular identifier, were randomly selected from each sample. Instead of being binned into consensus sequences, reads that shared molecular identifiers were thrown out. CDR3 identification, clonotype clustering and error correction used MiTCR with a Q25 quality threshold and the strictest error-elimination algorithm. A nonparametric unseen species model using Euler transformation provided a lower-bound estimate of total TCR beta diversity. TCRdb reprocessed the public reads (quality trimming at Q25 with fastp, clone calling with MiXCR) and kept in-frame beta chains. Each record represents a unique CDR3 protein, reported with the most common genes and DNA among its rows. The V and J calls shown here were made by TCRdb, not taken from the authors' results. The sample profile shows fewer than 1 million distinct CDR3 sequences; under 45% of them were found once. Clones ranked in the top ten supply 15% to 25% of the sample.

Reading the germline V gene (reference sequence) gives CDR1 LGHDT and CDR2 YNNKEL. From the cysteine up to the phenylalanine, the CDR3 has a length of 16 residues. CDR3 DNA is the only sequence kept; it has 48 bases, read in frame from the first base. Donors were 39 systemically healthy Caucasian individuals from Russia aged roughly 6 to 90 years. Each donor gave 8 to 10 milliliters of peripheral blood, drawn into EDTA-treated Vacutainer tubes. PBMCs were isolated by Ficoll-Paque density-gradient centrifugation, with at least 6.5 million obtained per sample. Total RNA, at least 5.5 micrograms per sample, was extracted from PBMCs with Trizol reagent. For every donor, an aliquot of PBMCs went through flow cytometry to measure the percentages of naive CD45RAhigh/CD27high T cells. The data stem from a study of blood T cells in healthy people across ages (dated by TCRdb to the mid-2010s). General notes on the study: Template switching captured roughly one uniquely barcoded TCR beta cDNA molecule per two T cells in model experiments. Using deep sequencing normalized with unique cDNA molecular identifiers, the study measured how TCR beta repertoire diversity changes with age. Four age groups were formed from the donors: young (average roughly 15 years), middle-aged (around 40), aged (under 70) and long-lived (around 80). Donors of different ages were randomly distributed across sequencing lanes to avoid experimental bias. Using the same blood draw, the study looked at two additional independent replicas of 1 million unique cDNA reads for two donors, one aged 18 to 29 and the other aged 80 or older. Study-level results and caveats: Compared with the aged group, more naive CD4+ T cells, fewer expanded clones and increased TCR diversity were shown by the long-lived group, suggesting age selection. Estimates of total diversity based on one million sequenced T cells were considered lower bounds and underestimates. The CMV infection status of donors was not known, potentially confounding age-related changes in expanded clonotypes. As age increased, observed TCR beta diversity per million T cells dropped in a roughly linear way, and a significant reduction was already evident by age 40. There was a strong correlation between observed TCR beta diversity and the percentage of naive T cells measured by flow cytometry. Conclusive comparison of naive and antigen-experienced compartments was prevented by the profiling of bulk unsorted PBMCs.

Sequenced input: blood. The origin of this receptor is a man aged 55 to 70 in good health. The chain uses TRBV3-1 and TRBJ2-1, with TRBD1 matching 7 junction bases. The bases are TGTGTCAGCAGCCCTTGGACAGGCCCATCCTACAATGAGCAGTTCTTC. It specifies CVSSPWTGPSYNEQFF.